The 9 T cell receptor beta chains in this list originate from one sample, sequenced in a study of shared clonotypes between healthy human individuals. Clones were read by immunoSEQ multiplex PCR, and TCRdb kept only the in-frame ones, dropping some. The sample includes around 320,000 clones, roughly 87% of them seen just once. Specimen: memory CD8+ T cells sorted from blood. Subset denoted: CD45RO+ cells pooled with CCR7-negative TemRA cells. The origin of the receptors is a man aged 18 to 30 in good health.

The DNA for the CDR3 is TGTGCCAGCAGTGGAATAAGCGGGGTACAAGAGACCCAGTACTTC. Translated: CASSGISGVQETQYF. This chain uses TRBV6-1 with TRBJ2-5, with TRBD2 identical over 7 bases. The V and J ends lost 4 bases and 2 bases, in that order; junction bases with no gene match: 7. CDR3 length equals 15 residues. Germline lookup yields CDR1 MNHNS and CDR2 SASEGT.

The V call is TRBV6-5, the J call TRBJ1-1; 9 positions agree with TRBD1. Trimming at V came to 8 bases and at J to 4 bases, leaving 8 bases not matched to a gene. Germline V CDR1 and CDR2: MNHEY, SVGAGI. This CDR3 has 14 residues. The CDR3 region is CASGPLTGGTEAFF. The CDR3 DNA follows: TGTGCCAGCGGTCCGCTGACAGGGGGCACTGAAGCTTTCTTT.

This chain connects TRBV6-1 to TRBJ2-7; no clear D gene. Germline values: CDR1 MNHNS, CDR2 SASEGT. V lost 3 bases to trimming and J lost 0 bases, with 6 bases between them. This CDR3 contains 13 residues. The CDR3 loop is CASSDRNSYEQYF. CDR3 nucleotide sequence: TGTGCCAGCAGTGACAGGAACTCCTACGAGCAGTACTTC.

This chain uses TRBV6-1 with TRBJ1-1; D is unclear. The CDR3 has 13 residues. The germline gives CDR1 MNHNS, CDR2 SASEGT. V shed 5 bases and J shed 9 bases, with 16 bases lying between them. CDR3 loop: CASSPRLWGQAFF. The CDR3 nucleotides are TGTGCCAGCAGTCCCCGGTTGTGGGGTCAAGCTTTCTTT.

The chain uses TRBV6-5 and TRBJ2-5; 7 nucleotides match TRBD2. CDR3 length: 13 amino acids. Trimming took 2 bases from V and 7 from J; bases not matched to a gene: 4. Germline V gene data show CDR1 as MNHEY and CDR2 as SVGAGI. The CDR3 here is CASSYPGEGTQYF. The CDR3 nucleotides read TGTGCCAGCAGTTACCCCGGGGAGGGGACCCAGTACTTC.

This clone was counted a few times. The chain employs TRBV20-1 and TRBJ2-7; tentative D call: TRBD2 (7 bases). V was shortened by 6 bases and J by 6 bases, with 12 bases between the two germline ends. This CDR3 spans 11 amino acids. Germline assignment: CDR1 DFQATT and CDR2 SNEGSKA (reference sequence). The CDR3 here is CSAGGQAEQYF. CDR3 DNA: TGCAGTGCCGGGGGGCAGGCCGAGCAGTACTTC.

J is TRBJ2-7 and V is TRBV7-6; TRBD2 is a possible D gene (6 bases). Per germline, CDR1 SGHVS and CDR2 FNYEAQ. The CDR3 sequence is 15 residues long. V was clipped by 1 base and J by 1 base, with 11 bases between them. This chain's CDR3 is CASSLVGLRSYEQYF. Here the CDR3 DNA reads TGTGCCAGCAGCTTAGTGGGACTGCGATCCTACGAGCAGTACTTC.

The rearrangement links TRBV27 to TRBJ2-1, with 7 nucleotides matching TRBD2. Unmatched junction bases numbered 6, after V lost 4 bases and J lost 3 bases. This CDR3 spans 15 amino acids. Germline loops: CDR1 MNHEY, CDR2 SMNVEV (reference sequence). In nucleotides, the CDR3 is TGTGCCAGCAGTTCCCGACTAGCAGACTACAATGAGCAGTTCTTC. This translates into CASSSRLADYNEQFF.

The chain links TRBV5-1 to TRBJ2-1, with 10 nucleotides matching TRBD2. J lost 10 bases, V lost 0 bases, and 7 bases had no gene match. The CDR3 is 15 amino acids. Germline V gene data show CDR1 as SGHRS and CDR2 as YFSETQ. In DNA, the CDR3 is TGCGCCAGCAGCTTGGCAGCTAGCGGGGGAGTCGAGCAGTTCTTC. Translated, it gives CASSLAASGGVEQFF.